This T cell receptor (beta chain) is drawn from a study of PD-L1 blockade in urothelial cancer. Study overall: Patients, treated from about 2014 onward, received atezolizumab 1,200 mg intravenously every 3 weeks. Men with urothelial cancer arising in the bladder made up about 90% of the roughly 30 patients. Between 0 and 3 prior chemotherapy regimens had been given to patients. A median of roughly 150,000 T cells was found in the blood samples.

The germline V and J ends were trimmed by 6 bases and 2 bases, with 11 bases remaining between them. Germline CDR1 reads MNHNS; CDR2 reads SASEGT. This CDR3 has 13 amino acids. The assay was immunoSEQ multiplex PCR, and TCRdb's table has in-frame clones only and misses some. The data hold around 56,000 clones, with 86% observed a single time. The TCR was taken from a man in his fifties with urothelial cancer. This sample comprised PBMCs, obtained around atezolizumab (anti-PD-L1) treatment. The chain combines TRBV6-1 with TRBJ2-7; tentative D call: TRBD2 (6 bases). CDR3 amino acids: CASRGSGTYEQYF. The CDR3 DNA follows: TGTGCCAGCAGAGGTAGCGGAACCTACGAGCAGTACTTC.